Described below is a single T cell receptor (beta chain) sequence and its context. Original methodology: For nucleated cells, counts were estimated from reference gene primer amplification. Repertoires were generated with immunoSEQ multiplex PCR, while TCRdb's copy carries only in-frame clones and drops some. V and J calls plus clone size are reproduced from that table; the DNA served to infer D and trimming. The profile shows around 68,000 clones, roughly 87% of them singletons. The sample originates from a study of blood T cell repertoires in COVID-19. Study at large: Some COVID-19 samples were acute and others convalescent; all came from the United States, Italy and Spain.

The sample consisted of peripheral blood. This receptor was obtained from a woman aged 45-60 years with acute or convalescent COVID-19.

The CDR3 spells CSAELYGAFF. DNA of the CDR3: TGCAGTGCCGAGCTGTACGGAGCTTTCTTT. The chain links TRBV20-1 to TRBJ1-1; D not resolved. The CDR3 length is 10 residues. Per germline, CDR1 DFQATT and CDR2 SNEGSKA (reference sequence). The V and J ends lost 6 bases and 10 bases respectively, with 12 bases between them.